The entry below describes one TCR beta chain. Its binding antigen is unknown. One base away there is no much larger clone; base qualities are not given. This sample was taken from a study of human T cells and chemical hapten exposure (dated by TCRdb to the early 2020s). Background for the entire study: For sensitization, 2% DPC in acetone was applied to a 2 cm by 2 cm area of upper inner arm skin. Patch testing on the upper back used Finn chambers containing 0.01% DPC, with scoring done after 6 days according to International Contact Dermatitis Research Group standards. Blood samples were taken from patients before sensitization (week 0) and then at 2, 6 and about 24 weeks after DPC sensitization. The study tracked peripheral blood TCR repertoire changes in vivo during primary and secondary sensitization to the hapten diphenylcyclopropenone (DPC) in alopecia patients. The libraries were sequenced as a pool, and the TCR yield per sample differed mostly because of small variations in library volumes within the pool. Throughout the approximately 25-week study period, patients were also given weekly therapeutic DPC doses on the scalp. Alopecia areata with under or over 50% scalp involvement, alopecia totalis and alopecia universalis were represented in the patient cohort, which was mostly female. Blood for TCR sequencing was provided by twenty-nine alopecia patients at one to four time points (pre-sensitization, 2, 6 and 24 weeks). Findings and caveats that apply to the study as a whole: Significantly more large CDR3 similarity clusters were formed by expanded TCRs than by pre-sensitization or healthy control sets, consistent with antigen-driven responses. Alopecia, a presumed autoimmune disease, was present in all patients, so the immune response of the patients might differ from that of healthy individuals. No change with DPC sensitization was found in the number of TCRs above 1 in 1000 frequency, and no evidence of global repertoire structure alterations was found. Repeated subsampling changed both the strength of the expansion versus patch-test correlation and the threshold at which that correlation became significant. A positive correlation was found between the number of PT1 expanded TCRs and patch test score, with significance reached at thresholds 8, 16 and 32 but not 4.

From its cysteine to its phenylalanine, the CDR3 spans 13 amino acids. Just CDR3 DNA is preserved here, 39 bases in frame from base 1. The CDR1 and CDR2 encoded by the germline V gene are MDHEN and SYDVKM. The trim is 10 bases for V and 2 bases for J, with a gap of 15 bases between the germline ends. The time point tag for this specimen amounts to: pre-sensitization, week 0. Reading the label with the study, this specimen's treatment or condition is: therapeutic diphenylcyclopropenone sensitization with weekly scalp DPC. At each patch-test visit, blood was drawn before the patch test was applied. Eligible patients were aged 18 to 70, diagnosed with alopecia, deemed suitable for DPC therapy, and excluded if pregnant. Total RNA was isolated from unfractionated whole blood collected in Tempus Blood RNA tubes. Library method: RACE. Sequencing was carried out with a NextSeq 500. During library preparation, unique molecular identifiers were attached to individual cDNA molecules so that TCRs could be counted quantitatively and reproducibly. Both TCR alpha and TCR beta chains were sequenced from each blood RNA sample. The study's processing was this. The median number of TCRs per sample was approximately 93,000, ranging from roughly 23,224 to 690,600. V, J and CDR3 annotation of the TCR reads was performed with the Decombinator software suite. To make PS versus PT1 abundance plots, every sample was subsampled to the same number of TCRs (28,000). Expanded TCRs were defined as absent before sensitization and observed at least eight times at the 2-week time point. TCRdb trimmed the raw reads at Q25, called clones with MiXCR and kept productive beta chains. Identical CDR3 protein sequences are pooled into one entry, listed with their most common genes and DNA. For this entry, the V and J calls and clone size follow TCRdb and not the study's own pipeline. The sample yields 300,000 to 450,000 distinct CDR3 sequences; roughly 5% were counted once. Just over 2.5% of the sample comes from the top ten.

The source is a woman in her fifties or sixties with alopecia areata. Some clones in this sample may be carry-over from other donors' samples. This specimen was whole blood, taken in connection with sensitization to the hapten diphenylcyclopropenone (DPC). Here the chain combines TRBV28 and TRBJ2-7; the D region possibly corresponds to TRBD1 (5 bases align). The bases read TGTGCCACATTGAAGGGGAACCCCTACGAGCAGTACTTC. Its protein is CATLKGNPYEQYF.